Detailed here is one T cell receptor beta chain. This sample is drawn from a study of blood T cell repertoires in COVID-19. Germline V gene sequence: CDR1 SQVTM, CDR2 ANQGSEA. The length of the CDR3 is 12 residues. V was cut by 6 bases and J by 4 bases, with 12 bases left in between. The table came from immunoSEQ multiplex PCR; TCRdb's copy has only in-frame clones and leaves some out. The repertoire consists of 350,000 to 450,000 clones, with approximately 88% occurring once and the leading ten covering about 1.2%. The sequenced material came from peripheral blood. The source is a man aged 40-49 years with acute or convalescent COVID-19. This chain uses TRBV29-1 with TRBJ1-1, with D maybe TRBD1 (6 bases). The CDR3 region is CSVPRGSTEAFF. The CDR3 DNA sequence: TGCAGCGTGCCCAGGGGTAGCACTGAAGCTTTCTTT.